The entry below gives a single T cell receptor (beta chain) sequence along with its context. Its antigen is unidentified. This record comes from a study of T cell responses to AZD1222 COVID-19 vaccine. Produced via immunoSEQ multiplex PCR; TCRdb's table is partial and in-frame only. The repertoire holds over 85,000 clones, with around 80% as singletons. The study's findings and limits: At baseline, just six AZD1222 recipients tested seropositive. Variant regions that are unmutated are reportedly the target of nearly half of spike-specific TCRs. The donor cohort was predominantly white British with a female majority, and clonal diversity may have been underestimated.

V trimming: 6 bases; J trimming: 3 bases; junction bases outside the gene matches: 8. CDR1 is MDHEN and CDR2 is SYDVKM in the germline V gene. The CDR3 runs to 15 residues. The starting material was peripheral blood, obtained on day 0 of AZD1222 vaccination. The chain couples TRBV28 to TRBJ1-1, with 9 bases aligning to TRBD1. The TCR was taken from an adult in good health. CDR3 nucleotides: TGTGCCAGCAGAACCGGGACAGGGTATGACACTGAAGCTTTCTTT. It yields the protein CASRTGTGYDTEAFF.